This is a list of T cell receptor beta chains from one sample in a study of blood T cell repertoires in COVID-19. Profiled with immunoSEQ multiplex PCR; TCRdb holds only in-frame clones, not every one. The sample has approximately 290,000 clones, 80% to 90% seen once. The material sequenced was PBMCs or T cells enriched from blood (not recorded which). These receptors were taken from a woman aged 25 to 39 who had recovered from COVID-19. CDR3s include the opening cysteine and the closing phenylalanine or tryptophan. A D gene is named only where the DNA matches it firmly. For some rows the clone size is stated as once, few or many, or as a class when expanded; others skip it.

j_gene: TRBJ1-6; d_gene: -; abundance: -; v_gene: TRBV7-8; CDR3aa: CASSSNLRVSPLHF; CDR3nt: TGTGCCAGCAGCTCAAATCTCAGGGTTTCACCCCTCCACTTT
j_gene: TRBJ2-7; d_gene: -; abundance: once; v_gene: TRBV27; CDR3aa: CASSLSTGGGTYEQYF; CDR3nt: TGTGCCAGCAGTTTATCGACGGGGGGCGGTACCTACGAGCAGTACTTC
j_gene: TRBJ1-1; d_gene: -; abundance: -; v_gene: TRBV13; CDR3aa: CASSPLSLGRGPAFF; CDR3nt: TGTGCCAGCAGCCCCCTTAGTTTGGGGCGGGGTCCGGCTTTCTTT
j_gene: TRBJ1-5; d_gene: -; abundance: few; v_gene: TRBV10-1; CDR3aa: CASPIQGDSQPQHF; CDR3nt: TGCGCCAGTCCTATACAGGGTGACAGTCAGCCCCAGCATTTT
j_gene: TRBJ1-4; d_gene: -; abundance: -; v_gene: TRBV6-5; CDR3aa: CATRDHNNEKLFF; CDR3nt: TGTGCCACCCGGGATCATAATAATGAAAAACTGTTTTTT
j_gene: TRBJ2-1; d_gene: -; abundance: -; v_gene: TRBV10-3; CDR3aa: CAISESLTYDEQFF; CDR3nt: TGTGCCATCAGTGAGTCGCTGACTTATGATGAGCAGTTCTTC
j_gene: TRBJ2-1; d_gene: -; abundance: -; v_gene: TRBV19; CDR3aa: CASSGFSGSSYNEQFF; CDR3nt: TGTGCCAGTAGTGGGTTTAGCGGAAGCTCCTACAATGAGCAGTTCTTC
j_gene: TRBJ1-5; d_gene: -; abundance: few; v_gene: TRBV6-5; CDR3aa: CASSSNLEGTQPQHF; CDR3nt: TGTGCCAGCAGTTCCAACTTGGAGGGGACTCAGCCCCAGCATTTT
j_gene: TRBJ2-7; d_gene: TRBD1; abundance: -; v_gene: TRBV27; CDR3aa: CASSPSRDRGQVNPYEQYF; CDR3nt: TGTGCCAGCAGTCCTTCCCGGGACAGGGGGCAGGTAAACCCATACGAGCAGTACTTC
j_gene: TRBJ2-7; d_gene: -; abundance: -; v_gene: TRBV6-1; CDR3aa: CASSEVHTAYEQYF; CDR3nt: TGTGCCAGCAGTGAAGTTCACACCGCCTACGAGCAGTACTTC
j_gene: TRBJ2-7; d_gene: TRBD1; abundance: few; v_gene: TRBV29-1; CDR3aa: CSARQGSYEQYF; CDR3nt: TGCAGCGCCAGACAGGGCTCCTACGAGCAGTACTTC
j_gene: TRBJ2-1; d_gene: TRBD2; abundance: -; v_gene: TRBV4-1; CDR3aa: CASSQLAGGYYNEQFF; CDR3nt: TGCGCCAGCAGCCAATTAGCGGGAGGGTATTACAATGAGCAGTTCTTC
j_gene: TRBJ2-5; d_gene: -; abundance: -; v_gene: TRBV4-2; CDR3aa: CASSQEGGSFETQYF; CDR3nt: TGTGCCAGCAGCCAAGAGGGTGGTAGCTTCGAGACCCAGTACTTC
j_gene: TRBJ1-2; d_gene: TRBD1; abundance: -; v_gene: TRBV28; CDR3aa: CASSSPRGDSRGGYTF; CDR3nt: TGTGCCAGCAGTTCACCGCGAGGGGACAGCCGGGGAGGCTACACCTTC
j_gene: TRBJ2-7; d_gene: -; abundance: once; v_gene: TRBV3-1/TRBV3-2; CDR3aa: CASSLAGFSYEQYF; CDR3nt: TGTGCCAGCAGCCTCGCGGGGTTCTCCTACGAGCAGTACTTC
j_gene: TRBJ2-3; d_gene: -; abundance: -; v_gene: TRBV11-2; CDR3aa: CASSSGTRDTDTQYF; CDR3nt: TGTGCCAGCAGCTCTGGGACAAGAGACACAGATACGCAGTATTTT